This T cell receptor (beta chain) came from a study of metastatic and nonmetastatic thyroid tumors. Patients underwent thyroid surgery, and none had received any treatment before it. TCRdb used MiXCR to call clones anew from the PCR reads. The sample yields around 32,000 clones, around 7% seen once. This clone was detected many times. Its antigen is not known. The CDR3 extends over 13 amino acids. Looked up from germline, CDR1 is KGHSH and CDR2 is LQKENI. Trimming shortened V by 5 bases and J by 4 bases, and 9 bases separated the two germline ends. General study results and limits: Malignant thyroid tumors reportedly exceeded benign nodules significantly in TCR beta diversity, with the difference appearing in blood and tumor.

Sequenced input: blood. The chain joins TRBV18 to TRBJ1-5; no definite D call. This clonotype was obtained from a female donor with papillary thyroid cancer or a benign thyroid nodule (not recorded which). Some clones in this sample may be carry-over from other donors' samples. This chain's CDR3 is CASSETYNQPQHF. CDR3 coding DNA: TGTGCCAGCTCAGAGACATATAATCAGCCCCAGCATTTT.